This passage covers 9 T cell receptor beta chains from one sample sequenced in a study of blood T cells in healthy people across ages. Through a sample-barcoded 5' primer and a J-beta primer mix, a second PCR was run for roughly 7 to 11 cycles. Each CDR3 protein is one row after TCRdb ran MiXCR on the 5' RACE reads. This sample has a few hundred thousand distinct CDR3 sequences, with about 27% found just once. This sample also belongs to another study, concerning T cells of mothers and their children.

Sample: blood. Source of these receptors: a boy aged 2 to 10 in good health.

The chain's CDR3 is CASSLEAGRAEAFF. The CDR3 DNA follows: TGTGCCAGCAGCTTGGAAGCGGGACGGGCTGAAGCTTTCTTT. The chain combines TRBV5-5 with TRBJ1-1; perhaps TRBD1 as D (5 bases). The CDR3 runs to 14 residues. The V gene's germline CDR1 is SGHKS and CDR2 YYEKEE (reference sequence). V shed 0 bases and J shed 6 bases, with 12 bases lying between them.

This clonotype was observed a few times. This chain connects TRBV19 to TRBJ1-2; maybe TRBD1 (5 bases). Germline-derived CDR1 and CDR2 are LNHDA and SQIVND (reference sequence). The V end was cut by 1 base, the J end by 7 bases, with 13 bases between. This CDR3 comprises 14 residues. CDR3 residues: CASSIGGDLGGYTF. The CDR3 DNA is TGTGCCAGTAGTATAGGGGGGGACCTTGGTGGCTACACCTTC.

This clonotype was seen only a few times. The rearrangement uses TRBV12-5 and TRBJ2-3, with 9 bases matching TRBD1. The J segment lost 6 bases and the V segment lost 7 bases, leaving 11 bases of the junction unmatched. CDR3 length: 15 amino acids. Germline V lookup: CDR1 LGHNT, CDR2 FRNRAP. The CDR3, as DNA: TGTGCTAGTGCCCTCACGGGACAGGGTACCGATACGCAGTATTTT. It yields the protein CASALTGQGTDTQYF. The whole variable domain, filled in from reference TRBV12-5 and TRBJ2-3, reads DARVTQTPRHKVTEMGQEVTMRCQPILGHNTVFWYRQTMMQGLELLAYFRNRAPLDDSGMPKDRFSAEMPDATLATLKIQPSEPRDSAVYFCASALTGQGTDTQYFGPGTRLTVL.

This clonotype was recorded a few times. The chain uses TRBV6-2 or TRBV6-3 and TRBJ2-5, with no clear D. This CDR3 is 14 amino acids long. Germline V gene data show CDR1 as MNHEY and CDR2 as SVGEGT. V lost 6 bases and J lost 3, with 14 bases in between. CDR3 loop: CASSGFDKKETQYF. The CDR3 DNA reads as TGTGCCAGCAGCGGATTCGACAAGAAAGAGACCCAGTACTTC.

This rearrangement joins TRBV7-2 to TRBJ2-7; 8 bases align to TRBD2. This CDR3 is built from 15 residues. V trimming: 4 bases; J trimming: 2 bases; junction bases outside the gene matches: 7. Per the germline V gene, CDR1 is SGHTA and CDR2 is FQGNSA. Here the CDR3 DNA reads TGTGCCAGCAGCTGGACGGGACTAGGGACCTACGAGCAGTACTTC. Translation gives CASSWTGLGTYEQYF.

This clonotype was seen a few times. The chain uses TRBV15 and TRBJ2-5; 9 bases match TRBD2. This CDR3 has 17 amino acids. J lost 2 bases, V lost 0 bases, and 7 bases had no gene match. Germline V CDR1 and CDR2: LNHNV, YYDKDF (reference sequence). The CDR3 loop is CATSRDRSGSPQETQYF. CDR3 sequence (DNA): TGTGCCACCAGCAGAGATCGTAGCGGGAGCCCACAAGAGACCCAGTACTTC.

This clonotype was seen more than once but under ten times. The genes are TRBV12-3 or TRBV12-4 and TRBJ2-7; maybe TRBD2 (5 bases). V lost 5 bases and J lost 5, with 19 bases in between. The CDR3 extends over 15 amino acids. The CDR3 nucleotides are TGTGCCAGCAGTGTCGGGGAAGCGGCTAGTGACGAGCAGTACTTC. Translating gives CASSVGEAASDEQYF.

The chain links TRBV30 to TRBJ2-1, with D tentatively TRBD2 (5 bases). The CDR3 loop spans 15 amino acids. V was trimmed by 4 bases and J by 6 bases, leaving 19 bases between them. Germline assignment: CDR1 GTSNPN and CDR2 SVGIG (reference sequence). CDR3 DNA sequence: TGTGCCTGGACCGCAAAATTGGACGGACTCAATGAGCAGTTCTTC. Protein product: CAWTAKLDGLNEQFF.

This clonotype was counted at least ten times. The chain has TRBV5-1 and TRBJ2-5; D unclear. CDR1 SGHRS and CDR2 YFSETQ come from the germline V gene. The CDR3 totals 12 residues. V was pared by 4 bases and J by 13 bases, with 17 bases between. DNA of the CDR3: TGCGCCAGCAGCCCCGATCAGGAGTTCCGGTACTTC. Amino acid sequence: CASSPDQEFRYF.